A selection of T cell receptor beta chains follows, all from one sample in a study of T cell responses to AZD1222 COVID-19 vaccine. Clones were sequenced by immunoSEQ multiplex PCR, and TCRdb holds only the in-frame ones, with some missing. The sample consists of some 120,000 clones, approximately 85% of them appearing once. The sequencing used peripheral blood, collected on day 0 of MenACWY control vaccination. These receptors were collected from an adult in good health. Each CDR3 is given with its conserved first and last residue. Fields, in order: CDR3 length, J gene, clone size, V gene, D gene, CDR3 protein, CDR3 DNA. D genes are given only for firm matches. Clone size is shown for a subset of rows, as once, few, many or a class of expanded clone.

cdr3_length: 18
j_call: TRBJ1-2
clone_size: .
v_call: TRBV14
d_call: TRBD1
cdr3_aa: CASSQERTGSPLNYGYTF
cdr3_nt: TGTGCCAGCAGCCAAGAAAGGACAGGGAGCCCCTTAAACTATGGCTACACCTTC

cdr3_length: 14
j_call: TRBJ1-1
clone_size: .
v_call: TRBV2
d_call: .
cdr3_aa: CASRPRPVNTEAFF
cdr3_nt: TGTGCCAGCAGGCCCCGGCCGGTGAACACTGAAGCTTTCTTT

cdr3_length: 12
j_call: TRBJ1-2
clone_size: .
v_call: TRBV12-3/TRBV12-4
d_call: .
cdr3_aa: CASSLGVYGYTF
cdr3_nt: TGTGCCAGCAGTTTAGGGGTATATGGCTACACCTTC

cdr3_length: 16
j_call: TRBJ1-3
clone_size: .
v_call: TRBV5-1
d_call: .
cdr3_aa: CASSLDGLSSGNTIYF
cdr3_nt: TGCGCCAGCAGCTTGGATGGCCTAAGCTCTGGAAACACCATATATTTT

cdr3_length: 16
j_call: TRBJ1-3
clone_size: .
v_call: TRBV7-2
d_call: TRBD1
cdr3_aa: CASSLVGQRAGNTIYF
cdr3_nt: TGTGCCAGCAGCTTAGTGGGACAGAGAGCTGGAAACACCATATATTTT

cdr3_length: 14
j_call: TRBJ2-7
clone_size: .
v_call: TRBV7-8
d_call: TRBD1
cdr3_aa: CASSFPGQPYEQYF
cdr3_nt: TGTGCCAGCAGCTTCCCGGGACAGCCTTACGAGCAGTACTTC

cdr3_length: 14
j_call: TRBJ1-2
clone_size: .
v_call: TRBV24-1
d_call: TRBD1
cdr3_aa: CATSDNRGRDGYTF
cdr3_nt: TGTGCCACCAGTGATAACAGGGGGCGAGATGGCTACACCTTC

cdr3_length: 15
j_call: TRBJ2-1
clone_size: .
v_call: TRBV4-3
d_call: TRBD2
cdr3_aa: CASSQSGGALNEQFF
cdr3_nt: TGCGCCAGCAGCCAAAGCGGGGGGGCACTAAATGAGCAGTTCTTC

cdr3_length: 14
j_call: TRBJ1-4
clone_size: .
v_call: TRBV28
d_call: .
cdr3_aa: CASTSLGSNEKLFF
cdr3_nt: TGTGCCAGCACCTCGCTAGGTTCTAATGAAAAACTGTTTTTT

cdr3_length: 15
j_call: TRBJ2-7
clone_size: .
v_call: TRBV5-1
d_call: TRBD2
cdr3_aa: CASSLARGWRDEQYF
cdr3_nt: TGCGCCAGCAGCTTGGCGCGGGGGTGGCGGGACGAGCAGTACTTC

cdr3_length: 13
j_call: TRBJ1-5
clone_size: .
v_call: TRBV30
d_call: .
cdr3_aa: CAWSSVRDGPQHF
cdr3_nt: TGTGCCTGGAGTTCAGTAAGGGATGGGCCCCAGCATTTT

cdr3_length: 13
j_call: TRBJ1-6
clone_size: .
v_call: TRBV13
d_call: .
cdr3_aa: CASSLATVSPLHF
cdr3_nt: TGTGCCAGCAGCTTGGCCACGGTGTCACCCCTCCACTTT

cdr3_length: 16
j_call: TRBJ2-1
clone_size: .
v_call: TRBV19
d_call: TRBD2
cdr3_aa: CASIGPPGTIYNEQFF
cdr3_nt: TGTGCCAGTATTGGGCCACCGGGGACTATTTACAATGAGCAGTTCTTC

cdr3_length: 17
j_call: TRBJ1-1
clone_size: .
v_call: TRBV5-1
d_call: .
cdr3_aa: CASRGGGVMRENTEAFF
cdr3_nt: TGCGCCAGCAGGGGCGGAGGGGTCATGAGGGAAAACACTGAAGCTTTCTTT

cdr3_length: 13
j_call: TRBJ2-3
clone_size: .
v_call: TRBV13
d_call: TRBD2
cdr3_aa: CASSSFQRGEKYF
cdr3_nt: TGTGCCAGCAGCTCTTTTCAGCGGGGGGAAAAGTATTTT

cdr3_length: 17
j_call: TRBJ2-7
clone_size: .
v_call: TRBV3-1/TRBV3-2
d_call: TRBD1
cdr3_aa: CASSQDRPGQGLNEQYF
cdr3_nt: TGTGCCAGCAGCCAAGATCGCCCGGGACAGGGGTTGAACGAGCAGTACTTC

cdr3_length: 13
j_call: TRBJ2-3
clone_size: once
v_call: TRBV3-1/TRBV3-2
d_call: .
cdr3_aa: CASSQEMVNTQYF
cdr3_nt: TGTGCCAGCAGCCAAGAAATGGTGAATACGCAGTATTTT

cdr3_length: 12
j_call: TRBJ2-7
clone_size: .
v_call: TRBV12-3/TRBV12-4
d_call: TRBD1
cdr3_aa: CASRRQGEGQYF
cdr3_nt: TGTGCCAGCAGGAGACAGGGAGAGGGGCAGTACTTC

cdr3_length: 15
j_call: TRBJ2-7
clone_size: .
v_call: TRBV10-3
d_call: TRBD1
cdr3_aa: CAKVPGTGESHEQYF
cdr3_nt: TGTGCCAAAGTACCCGGGACAGGGGAATCGCACGAGCAGTACTTC

cdr3_length: 15
j_call: TRBJ2-7
clone_size: .
v_call: TRBV10-3
d_call: TRBD1
cdr3_aa: CAISAPGQASYEQYF
cdr3_nt: TGTGCCATCAGTGCGCCGGGACAGGCTTCCTACGAGCAGTACTTC

cdr3_length: 14
j_call: TRBJ2-1
clone_size: .
v_call: TRBV11-3
d_call: TRBD2
cdr3_aa: CASSLVGTSDEQFF
cdr3_nt: TGTGCCAGCAGCTTAGTAGGGACTAGCGATGAGCAGTTCTTC

cdr3_length: 13
j_call: TRBJ1-1
clone_size: .
v_call: TRBV3-1/TRBV3-2
d_call: .
cdr3_aa: CASSLQAATEAFF
cdr3_nt: TGTGCCAGCAGCCTCCAGGCTGCCACTGAAGCTTTCTTT

cdr3_length: 14
j_call: TRBJ2-2
clone_size: few
v_call: TRBV28
d_call: .
cdr3_aa: CASSSTGTDGELFF
cdr3_nt: TGTGCCAGCAGCAGCACAGGGACCGACGGGGAGCTGTTTTTT

cdr3_length: 15
j_call: TRBJ1-1
clone_size: .
v_call: TRBV14
d_call: .
cdr3_aa: CASSQGQVPNTEAFF
cdr3_nt: TGTGCCAGCAGCCAAGGACAGGTACCGAACACTGAAGCTTTCTTT

cdr3_length: 15
j_call: TRBJ2-7
clone_size: .
v_call: TRBV28
d_call: .
cdr3_aa: CASGGGGRSAYEQYF
cdr3_nt: TGTGCCAGTGGTGGGGGGGGGCGGTCCGCCTACGAGCAGTACTTC

cdr3_length: 15
j_call: TRBJ1-2
clone_size: .
v_call: TRBV6-5
d_call: .
cdr3_aa: CASTPDRGRVYGYTF
cdr3_nt: TGTGCCAGCACCCCAGATCGGGGGAGGGTGTATGGCTACACCTTC

cdr3_length: 12
j_call: TRBJ1-6
clone_size: .
v_call: TRBV6-5
d_call: .
cdr3_aa: CASKMNNSPLHF
cdr3_nt: TGTGCCAGCAAGATGAATAATTCACCCCTCCACTTT

cdr3_length: 17
j_call: TRBJ1-4
clone_size: .
v_call: TRBV9
d_call: .
cdr3_aa: CASSSQGDLPVNEKLFF
cdr3_nt: TGTGCCAGCAGCTCACAGGGAGACCTGCCGGTTAATGAAAAACTGTTTTTT

cdr3_length: 15
j_call: TRBJ2-7
clone_size: .
v_call: TRBV7-9
d_call: .
cdr3_aa: CASSFTSGINGEQYF
cdr3_nt: TGTGCCAGCAGCTTCACATCCGGGATAAACGGCGAGCAGTACTTC

cdr3_length: 19
j_call: TRBJ2-5
clone_size: .
v_call: TRBV6-2/TRBV6-3
d_call: TRBD2
cdr3_aa: CASSSPLGLAGGREETQYF
cdr3_nt: TGTGCCAGCAGTTCCCCCCTGGGACTAGCGGGGGGCCGGGAGGAGACCCAGTACTTC

cdr3_length: 17
j_call: TRBJ2-7
clone_size: .
v_call: TRBV4-3
d_call: TRBD1
cdr3_aa: CASSQDLTGGSSYEQYF
cdr3_nt: TGCGCCAGCAGCCAGGACCTCACAGGGGGTAGCTCCTACGAGCAGTACTTC

cdr3_length: 14
j_call: TRBJ1-1
clone_size: .
v_call: TRBV9
d_call: TRBD1
cdr3_aa: CASSPQGQYTEAFF
cdr3_nt: TGTGCCAGCAGCCCTCAGGGACAGTACACTGAAGCTTTCTTT

cdr3_length: 15
j_call: TRBJ2-7
clone_size: .
v_call: TRBV28
d_call: .
cdr3_aa: CASSSFYQGGYEQYF
cdr3_nt: TGTGCCAGCAGTTCATTCTATCAGGGCGGCTACGAGCAGTACTTC

cdr3_length: 13
j_call: TRBJ2-3
clone_size: .
v_call: TRBV9
d_call: .
cdr3_aa: CASSVSGTDTQYF
cdr3_nt: TGTGCCAGCAGCGTCAGCGGCACAGATACGCAGTATTTT

cdr3_length: 16
j_call: TRBJ2-7
clone_size: .
v_call: TRBV21-1
d_call: .
cdr3_aa: CASSKGGGRRSYEQYF
cdr3_nt: TGTGCCAGCAGCAAAGGCGGGGGCAGACGCTCCTACGAGCAGTACTTC

cdr3_length: 12
j_call: TRBJ2-2
clone_size: .
v_call: TRBV24-1
d_call: TRBD2
cdr3_aa: CATAGGPGELFF
cdr3_nt: TGTGCCACCGCGGGGGGGCCCGGGGAGCTGTTTTTT

cdr3_length: 17
j_call: TRBJ1-3
clone_size: .
v_call: TRBV4-1
d_call: .
cdr3_aa: CASSQEKIRTGRNTIYF
cdr3_nt: TGCGCCAGCAGCCAAGAGAAGATCCGGACGGGGAGAAACACCATATATTTT

cdr3_length: 16
j_call: TRBJ1-2
clone_size: .
v_call: TRBV7-2
d_call: .
cdr3_aa: CASSRRGGRGGGGYTF
cdr3_nt: TGTGCCAGCAGCCGCCGCGGGGGAAGGGGAGGAGGAGGCTACACCTTC

cdr3_length: 15
j_call: TRBJ2-3
clone_size: .
v_call: TRBV3-1/TRBV3-2
d_call: TRBD2
cdr3_aa: CASSQGGLAADTQYF
cdr3_nt: TGTGCCAGCAGCCAGGGAGGACTAGCGGCAGATACGCAGTATTTT

cdr3_length: 15
j_call: TRBJ1-6
clone_size: .
v_call: TRBV28
d_call: .
cdr3_aa: CASSPARVTNSPLHF
cdr3_nt: TGTGCCAGCAGCCCAGCAAGGGTCACTAATTCACCCCTCCACTTT

cdr3_length: 14
j_call: TRBJ2-7
clone_size: .
v_call: TRBV14
d_call: .
cdr3_aa: CASSQTDSNYEQYF
cdr3_nt: TGTGCCAGCAGCCAAACGGACAGTAACTACGAGCAGTACTTC

cdr3_length: 15
j_call: TRBJ1-5
clone_size: .
v_call: TRBV6-5
d_call: .
cdr3_aa: CASSPQRGINQPQHF
cdr3_nt: TGTGCCAGCAGTCCGCAAAGGGGTATCAATCAGCCCCAGCATTTT

cdr3_length: 15
j_call: TRBJ2-5
clone_size: .
v_call: TRBV11-3
d_call: TRBD2
cdr3_aa: CASSLSGGRVETQYF
cdr3_nt: TGTGCCAGCAGCTTATCGGGGGGAAGGGTGGAGACCCAGTACTTC

cdr3_length: 19
j_call: TRBJ2-1
clone_size: .
v_call: TRBV4-3
d_call: TRBD1
cdr3_aa: CASSQEVVGVAGGYNEQFF
cdr3_nt: TGCGCCAGCAGCCAAGAGGTAGTAGGGGTGGCAGGGGGCTACAATGAGCAGTTCTTC

cdr3_length: 15
j_call: TRBJ2-5
clone_size: .
v_call: TRBV5-6
d_call: .
cdr3_aa: CASSLLGAEQETQYF
cdr3_nt: TGTGCCAGCAGCTTGCTGGGGGCCGAGCAAGAGACCCAGTACTTC

cdr3_length: 13
j_call: TRBJ2-7
clone_size: .
v_call: TRBV3-1/TRBV3-2
d_call: .
cdr3_aa: CASSPPGPYEQYF
cdr3_nt: TGTGCCAGCAGCCCCCCGGGGCCCTACGAGCAGTACTTC

cdr3_length: 13
j_call: TRBJ2-7
clone_size: .
v_call: TRBV28
d_call: TRBD1
cdr3_aa: CAVGQGATYEQYF
cdr3_nt: TGTGCCGTGGGACAGGGGGCTACCTACGAGCAGTACTTC

cdr3_length: 13
j_call: TRBJ1-1
clone_size: .
v_call: TRBV27
d_call: .
cdr3_aa: CASKGHMNTEAFF
cdr3_nt: TGTGCCAGTAAAGGACATATGAACACTGAAGCTTTCTTT

cdr3_length: 14
j_call: TRBJ1-4
clone_size: .
v_call: TRBV11-2
d_call: .
cdr3_aa: CASSLSIGREKLFF
cdr3_nt: TGTGCCAGCAGCTTAAGTATAGGGAGGGAAAAACTGTTTTTT